The rows below give T cell receptor beta chains drawn from one sample of a study of Ad26.COV2.S vaccination and SARS-CoV-2 variants. Profiling relied on immunoSEQ multiplex PCR, and the TCRdb table lists in-frame clones only, not all of them. The sample consists of under 250,000 clones, roughly 89% of them appearing once. Sample: peripheral blood, taken in a trial of Ad26.COV2.S vaccine versus placebo. These receptors were collected from a person between 18 and 59 years old who received the Ad26.COV2.S COVID-19 vaccine or a placebo. CDR3s include the opening cysteine and the closing phenylalanine or tryptophan. D genes are given only for firm matches.

>TRBD2|TRBJ2-3|TRBV7-3|16
CASSFGLAGHTDTQYF
>.|TRBJ2-1|TRBV9|14
CASSAPPPLNEQFF
>TRBD2|TRBJ2-7|TRBV6-6|13
CASNEWEGGEQYF
>.|TRBJ2-1|TRBV9|16
CASSVGGRETGNEQFF
>.|TRBJ1-2|TRBV6-5|13
CASRWTGRGGYTF
>.|TRBJ2-3|TRBV4-2|12
CASSTRPDTQYF
>.|TRBJ1-4|TRBV18|13
CASSPDLSEKLFF
>.|TRBJ1-6|TRBV19|13
CASMKSGNSPLHF
>TRBD2|TRBJ2-3|TRBV14|15
CASSQGGIAGDTQYF
>.|TRBJ1-6|TRBV5-6|13
CASSPGSDSPLHF
>.|TRBJ1-3|TRBV7-2|14
CASSSTLRGNTIYF
>.|TRBJ2-2|TRBV11-2|12
CASTQGTGELFF
>TRBD1|TRBJ2-6|TRBV29-1|17
CSVRPGQLASGANVLTF
>TRBD1|TRBJ1-6|TRBV6-1|17
CASSGSSGTGGNSPLHF
>TRBD1|TRBJ2-7|TRBV5-4|16
CASSLLLGQSAYEQYF
>.|TRBJ2-3|TRBV18|15
CASSRDPKVWDTQYF
>.|TRBJ1-1|TRBV27|15
CASSLIGGGNTEAFF
>.|TRBJ2-3|TRBV2|14
CASMGASRADTQYF
>.|TRBJ2-7|TRBV6-6|12
CASSPRGGEQYF
>.|TRBJ1-3|TRBV5-4|15
CASSWRGGSGNTIYF
>.|TRBJ1-2|TRBV19|15
CASSLKEFQDRGYTF
>.|TRBJ1-4|TRBV18|15
CASSPTTATNEKLFF
>.|TRBJ2-2|TRBV9|14
CASSQGTHTGELFF
>TRBD1|TRBJ1-6|TRBV19|17
CASSSRGGGSYNSPLHF
>.|TRBJ2-3|TRBV7-2|14
CASSVTTSTDTQYF
>.|TRBJ1-1|TRBV18|14
CASSPLQLNTEAFF
>.|TRBJ1-3|TRBV5-1|13
CASSPEGPNTIYF
>TRBD2|TRBJ2-5|TRBV5-4|17
CASSGLAGGLHQETQYF
>.|TRBJ1-2|TRBV20-1|11
CSAGAGSGYTF
>.|TRBJ2-1|TRBV12-3/TRBV12-4|13
CASSSIPGNEQFF
>TRBD1|TRBJ1-5|TRBV19|13
CATRSTGLQPQHF
>.|TRBJ1-1|TRBV25-1|17
CASSESSIGGKNTEAFF
>.|TRBJ1-3|TRBV6-5|11
CASRLGNTIYF
>.|TRBJ2-7|TRBV6-2/TRBV6-3|12
CASSPEGGEQYF